This entry features one T cell receptor beta chain sequence. Antigen specificity is unknown. A single heparinised blood sample, averaging roughly 110 mL, was obtained per donor. Cells sorted by CD45RO/CCR7/CD25/CD127/CD95/CD27 comprised CD4+ naive, central memory, regulatory and stem cell-like memory cells. The ends lost 5 bases at V and 6 bases at J; junction bases unmatched: 7. CDR1 MNHEY and CDR2 SMNVEV come from the germline V gene (reference sequence). The CDR3 runs to 15 residues. These data come from a study of beta chain features in type 1 diabetes. Study findings and constraints: Diminished insertions and augmented deletions at VDJ junctions characterized type 1 diabetes patients. In comparison with healthy donors, patients had naive, central memory and Treg TCRB repertoires that appeared more similar.

Isolated RNA was reverse transcribed in full, so expressed TCRB transcripts were sequenced. Measured with immunoSEQ multiplex PCR; TCRdb has only the in-frame clones, and not every one. The sample yields hundreds of thousands of clones, 25% to 35% seen once. The rearrangement joins TRBV27 to TRBJ2-1; TRBD2 matches at 10 bases. Sample: naive CD4+ T cells from blood. This sequence originates from a man between 18 and 35 years old in good health. This chain's CDR3 is CASSPTRTSGNEQFF. The CDR3 DNA sequence: TGTGCCAGCAGTCCAACGCGGACTAGCGGCAATGAGCAGTTCTTC.